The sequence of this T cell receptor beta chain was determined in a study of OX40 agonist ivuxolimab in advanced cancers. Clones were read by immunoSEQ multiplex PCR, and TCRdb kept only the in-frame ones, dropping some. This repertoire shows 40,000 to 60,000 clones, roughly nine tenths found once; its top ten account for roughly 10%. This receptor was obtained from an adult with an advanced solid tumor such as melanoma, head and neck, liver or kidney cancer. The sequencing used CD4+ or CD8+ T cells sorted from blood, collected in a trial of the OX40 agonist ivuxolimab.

This CDR3 reads CASRLTGTGGEQYF. DNA for the CDR3: TGTGCCAGCAGACTAACCGGGACAGGGGGTGAGCAGTACTTC. The rearrangement joins TRBV28 to TRBJ2-7; TRBD1 agrees at 11 bases. V lost 6 bases, J lost 7 bases, and 8 bases stayed unmatched. The CDR3 covers 14 residues. Germline V CDR1 and CDR2: MDHEN, SYDVKM.